This T cell receptor beta chain was identified during a study of T-cell memory formation after mild COVID-19. Overall study: Across donors, TCR clusters were largely donor specific. Whole-study findings and limits: Among clones contracting day 15 to 85, CD4/CD8 was balanced, whereas later expanders leaned CD4+. Some clones that responded turned up in pre-infection memory, which suggests that cross-reactive memory joined in. Most CD4+ clones that shrank were in CM and EM, while CD8+ ones turned up in EMRA.

TCRdb used MiXCR to reprocess the 5' RACE reads, holding one entry per CDR3 protein. The sample comprises about 160,000 distinct CDR3 sequences, roughly 31% of which are singletons, and around 13% rests with the top ten. This clonotype was observed a handful of times. The antigen remains undetermined. V lost 1 base to trimming and J lost 0 bases, with 6 bases between them. This CDR3 region has 14 residues. In germline, CDR1 is SGHAT, CDR2 FQDESV (reference sequence). The sequenced material came from PBMCs or a T cell subset sorted from them (not recorded which). J is TRBJ1-1 and V is TRBV11-1; D gene uncertain. The source is an adult woman who had mild COVID-19 (a few samples of this study predate the infection). Cell type and time point are not known. The CDR3 loop is CASSLGMVNTEAFF. The CDR3 nucleotides are TGTGCCAGCAGCTTAGGAATGGTGAACACTGAAGCTTTCTTT.